Detailed here is one TCR beta chain. Antigen: not known. The sample comes from a study of T cell responses to AZD1222 COVID-19 vaccine. Study-wide results and caveats: Most donors were white British and more were female, and clonal diversity was possibly underestimated.

The table came from immunoSEQ multiplex PCR; TCRdb's copy has only in-frame clones and leaves some out. The table includes 100,000 to 150,000 clones, 88% detected once. The starting material was peripheral blood, obtained on day 0 of AZD1222 vaccination. The TCR sequence derives from an adult in good health.

This CDR3 is CASSPGLAGQTDTQYF. The CDR3 DNA reads TGCGCCAGCAGCCCCGGACTAGCGGGGCAGACAGATACGCAGTATTTT. V gene TRBV5-1 combines with J gene TRBJ2-3, with TRBD2 matching 12 bases. Germline CDR1 reads SGHRS; CDR2 reads YFSETQ. The CDR3 runs 16 residues. The V and J ends lost 4 bases and 3 bases, in that order; junction bases with no gene match: 6.